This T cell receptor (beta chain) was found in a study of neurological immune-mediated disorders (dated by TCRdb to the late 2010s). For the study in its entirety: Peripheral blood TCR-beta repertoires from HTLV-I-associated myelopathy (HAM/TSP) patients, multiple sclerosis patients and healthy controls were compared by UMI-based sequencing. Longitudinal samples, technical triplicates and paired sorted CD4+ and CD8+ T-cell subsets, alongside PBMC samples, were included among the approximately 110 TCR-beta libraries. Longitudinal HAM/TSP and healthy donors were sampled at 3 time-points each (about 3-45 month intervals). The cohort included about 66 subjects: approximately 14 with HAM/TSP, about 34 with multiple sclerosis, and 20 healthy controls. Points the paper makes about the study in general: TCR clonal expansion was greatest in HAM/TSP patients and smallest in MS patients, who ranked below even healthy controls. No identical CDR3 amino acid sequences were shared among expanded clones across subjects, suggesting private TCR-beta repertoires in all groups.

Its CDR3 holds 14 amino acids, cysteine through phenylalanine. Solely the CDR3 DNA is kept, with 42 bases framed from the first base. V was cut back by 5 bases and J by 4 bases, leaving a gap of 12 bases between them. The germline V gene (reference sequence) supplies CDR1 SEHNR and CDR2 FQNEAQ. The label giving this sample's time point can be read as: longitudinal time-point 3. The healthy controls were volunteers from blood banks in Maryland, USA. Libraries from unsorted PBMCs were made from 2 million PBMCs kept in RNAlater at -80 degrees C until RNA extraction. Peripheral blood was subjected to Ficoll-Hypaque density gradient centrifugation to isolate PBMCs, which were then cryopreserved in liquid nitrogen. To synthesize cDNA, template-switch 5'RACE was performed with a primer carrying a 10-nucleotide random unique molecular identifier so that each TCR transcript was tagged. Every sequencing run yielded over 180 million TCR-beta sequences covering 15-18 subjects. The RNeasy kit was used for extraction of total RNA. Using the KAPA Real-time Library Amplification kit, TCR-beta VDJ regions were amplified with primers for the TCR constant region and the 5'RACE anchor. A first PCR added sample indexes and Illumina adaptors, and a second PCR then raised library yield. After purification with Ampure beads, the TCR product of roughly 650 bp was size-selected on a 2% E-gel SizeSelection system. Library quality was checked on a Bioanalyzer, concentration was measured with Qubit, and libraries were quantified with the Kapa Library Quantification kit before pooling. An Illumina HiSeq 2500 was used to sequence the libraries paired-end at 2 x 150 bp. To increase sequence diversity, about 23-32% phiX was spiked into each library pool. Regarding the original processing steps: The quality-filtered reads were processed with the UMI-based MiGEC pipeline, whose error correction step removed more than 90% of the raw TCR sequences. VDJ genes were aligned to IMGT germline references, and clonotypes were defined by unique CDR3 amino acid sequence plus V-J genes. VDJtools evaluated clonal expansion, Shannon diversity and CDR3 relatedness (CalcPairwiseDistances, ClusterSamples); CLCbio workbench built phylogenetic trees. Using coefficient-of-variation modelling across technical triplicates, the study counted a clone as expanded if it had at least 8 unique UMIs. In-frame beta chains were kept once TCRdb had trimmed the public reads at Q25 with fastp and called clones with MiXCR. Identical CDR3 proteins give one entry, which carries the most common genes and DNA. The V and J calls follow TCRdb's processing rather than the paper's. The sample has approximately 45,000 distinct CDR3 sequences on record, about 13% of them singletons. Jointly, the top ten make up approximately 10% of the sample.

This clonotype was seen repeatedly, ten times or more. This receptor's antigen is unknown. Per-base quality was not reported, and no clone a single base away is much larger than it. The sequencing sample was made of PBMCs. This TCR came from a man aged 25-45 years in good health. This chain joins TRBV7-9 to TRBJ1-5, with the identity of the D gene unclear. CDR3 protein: CASSKAGENQPQHF. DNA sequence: TGTGCCAGCAGCAAGGCCGGCGAAAATCAGCCCCAGCATTTT.